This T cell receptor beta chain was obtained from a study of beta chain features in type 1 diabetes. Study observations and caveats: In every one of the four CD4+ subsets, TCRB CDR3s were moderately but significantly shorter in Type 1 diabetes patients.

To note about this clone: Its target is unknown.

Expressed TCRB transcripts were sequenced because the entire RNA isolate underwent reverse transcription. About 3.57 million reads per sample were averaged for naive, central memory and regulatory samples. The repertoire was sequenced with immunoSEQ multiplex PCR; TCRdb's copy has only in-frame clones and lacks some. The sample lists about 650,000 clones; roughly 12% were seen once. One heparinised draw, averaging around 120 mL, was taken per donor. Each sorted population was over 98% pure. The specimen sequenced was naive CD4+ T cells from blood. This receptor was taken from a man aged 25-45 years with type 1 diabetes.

DNA for the CDR3: TGTGCCAGCAGCGCCCAGGGGGGTGTAGATTCACCCCTCCACTTT. Translated, it gives CASSAQGGVDSPLHF. The rearrangement links TRBV9 to TRBJ1-6, with 7 bases that match TRBD1. The CDR3 loop spans 15 amino acids. V dropped 3 bases and J dropped 8; count of bases not matched to a gene: 8. Germline values: CDR1 SGDLS, CDR2 YYNGEE.